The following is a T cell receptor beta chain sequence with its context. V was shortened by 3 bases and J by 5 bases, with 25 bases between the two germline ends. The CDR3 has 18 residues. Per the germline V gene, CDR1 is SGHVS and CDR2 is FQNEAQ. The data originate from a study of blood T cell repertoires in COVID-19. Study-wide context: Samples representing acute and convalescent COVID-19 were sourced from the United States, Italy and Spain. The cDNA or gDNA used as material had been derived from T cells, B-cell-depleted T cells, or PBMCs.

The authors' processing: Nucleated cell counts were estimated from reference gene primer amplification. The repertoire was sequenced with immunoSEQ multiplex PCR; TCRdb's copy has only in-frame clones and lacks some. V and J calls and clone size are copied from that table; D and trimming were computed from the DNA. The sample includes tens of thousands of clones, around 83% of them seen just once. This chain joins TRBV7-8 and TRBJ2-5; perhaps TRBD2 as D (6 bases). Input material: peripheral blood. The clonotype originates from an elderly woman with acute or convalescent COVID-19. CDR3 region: CASSLLPSHLLGGETQYF. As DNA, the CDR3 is TGTGCCAGCAGCTTGCTCCCTTCCCACTTACTTGGGGGGGAGACCCAGTACTTC.